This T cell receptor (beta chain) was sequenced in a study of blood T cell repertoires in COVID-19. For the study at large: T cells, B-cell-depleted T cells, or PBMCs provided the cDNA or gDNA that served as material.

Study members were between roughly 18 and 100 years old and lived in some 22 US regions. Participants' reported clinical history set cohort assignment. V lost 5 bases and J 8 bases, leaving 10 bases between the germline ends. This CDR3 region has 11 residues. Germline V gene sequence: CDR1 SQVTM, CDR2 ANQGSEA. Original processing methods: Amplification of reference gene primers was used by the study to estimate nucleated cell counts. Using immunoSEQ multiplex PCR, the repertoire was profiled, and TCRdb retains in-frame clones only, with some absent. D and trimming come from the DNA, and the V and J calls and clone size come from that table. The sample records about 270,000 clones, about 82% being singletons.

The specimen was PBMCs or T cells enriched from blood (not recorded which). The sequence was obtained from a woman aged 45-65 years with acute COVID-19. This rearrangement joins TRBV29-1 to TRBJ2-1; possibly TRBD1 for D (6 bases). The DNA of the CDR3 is TGCAGCGTTCCGAAGGGGGATGAGCAGTTCTTC. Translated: CSVPKGDEQFF.